One sample yielded the 21 T cell receptor beta chains listed below, sequenced in a study of Ad26.COV2.S vaccination and SARS-CoV-2 variants. Some clones are missing from TCRdb's copy, which holds only in-frame ones; the method was immunoSEQ multiplex PCR. The table includes approximately 350,000 clones, about 83% detected once. Treatment in this sample: about 20 received Ad26.COV2.S at low or high dose, single or two shots; about 5 received placebo; per-sample allocation not given. Sampling was performed 63 days after the first vaccine or placebo injection. The source was peripheral blood, collected in a trial of Ad26.COV2.S vaccine versus placebo. These receptors were obtained from a person aged 18 to 65 who received the Ad26.COV2.S COVID-19 vaccine or a placebo.

This clone has only one observation. The gene calls are TRBV9 and TRBJ1-1; no reliable D call. Germline V gene data show CDR1 as SGDLS and CDR2 as YYNGEE. The CDR3 is made up of 15 amino acids. V lost 0 bases to trimming and J lost 4 bases, with 13 bases between them. The CDR3 DNA sequence: TGTGCCAGCAGCGTAGATCCAGACTCCTCCACTGAAGCTTTCTTT. This gives the protein CASSVDPDSSTEAFF.

In regard to this clone: Other DNA sequences within the sample encode an identical CDR3. The chain carries TRBV19 and TRBJ1-1; D is unclear. The germline V gene encodes CDR1 LNHDA and CDR2 SQIVND (reference sequence). Trimming cost V 3 bases and J 2 bases, with 10 bases left between them. The CDR3 sequence is 14 residues long. As DNA, the CDR3 is TGTGCCAGTAGTATCAGGCGGGGAAACACTGAAGCTTTCTTT. As protein: CASSIRRGNTEAFF. Combining the CDR3 with reference TRBV19 and TRBJ1-1 gives the whole variable domain DGGITQSPKYLFRKEGQNVTLSCEQNLNHDAMYWYRQDPGQGLRLIYYSQIVNDFQKGDIAEGYSVSREKKESFPLTVTSAQKNPTAFYLCASSIRRGNTEAFFGQGTRLTVV.

V is TRBV6-4 and J is TRBJ2-7; 8 bases are shared with TRBD2. The CDR3 covers 16 residues. Germline CDR1 is MRHNA and CDR2 is SNTAGT. Trimming removed 2 bases from V and 3 bases from J; junction bases left unmatched: 9. CDR3 DNA: TGTGCCAGCAGTGACGCCGGGACTAGACCCAACTACGAGCAGTACTTC. Its translation: CASSDAGTRPNYEQYF.

The genes are TRBV19 and TRBJ1-2; TRBD1 matches 7 bases. The CDR3 contains 18 residues. After removal of 3 bases from V and 3 bases from J, the junction contained 16 bases not matched to a gene. The germline gives CDR1 LNHDA, CDR2 SQIVND (reference sequence). CDR3 nucleotide sequence: TGTGCCAGTAGTATCCAAGCCGGAGGACAGGCCCTTTACTATGGCTACACCTTC. Translation gives CASSIQAGGQALYYGYTF.

A few counts support this clone. The CDR3 region is CATQFERGMSEAFF. The CDR3 DNA sequence: TGTGCCACCCAGTTCGAAAGGGGAATGAGTGAAGCTTTCTTT. The V call is TRBV6-5, the J call TRBJ1-1; a possible D gene is TRBD1 (5 bases). Germline CDR1 and CDR2: MNHEY and SVGAGI. V dropped 10 bases and J dropped 7 bases, with 22 bases sitting between them. The CDR3 covers 14 residues.

The chain is built from TRBV11-2 and TRBJ1-6, with D possibly being TRBD1 (6 bases). Looked up from germline, CDR1 is SGHAT and CDR2 is FQNNGV. There are 13 residues in the CDR3. The V end lost 5 bases, the J end lost 9 bases, and 11 bases lay between the germline ends. CDR3 region: CASSPRQVSPLHF. In nucleotides, the CDR3 is TGTGCCAGCAGCCCTCGACAGGTTTCACCCCTCCACTTT.

The chain recombines TRBV4-1 with TRBJ2-6, with no clear D. Trimming pared 1 base from V and 2 bases from J, leaving 9 bases between. CDR1 and CDR2 from the germline V gene are MGHRA and YSYEKL. The CDR3 is 16 amino acids. This CDR3 is CASSQGPGTGANVLTF. As DNA, the CDR3 is TGCGCCAGCAGCCAAGGTCCCGGCACTGGGGCCAACGTCCTGACTTTC.

The sample holds a few counts of this clone. The rearrangement uses TRBV24-1 and TRBJ1-5, with D unclear. The CDR3 is 13 residues long. The ends were cut back, 7 bases at V and 5 bases at J, with 11 bases in the middle. CDR1 and CDR2 (germline): KGHDR, SFDVKD. In nucleotides, the CDR3 is TGTGCCACCAGCGATGGGGAATATCAGCCCCAGCATTTT. Amino acids: CATSDGEYQPQHF.

The rearrangement links TRBV7-9 to TRBJ2-1; D remains ambiguous. Trimming removed 3 bases at V and 5 bases at J, with 23 bases between. The CDR3 loop spans 18 amino acids. Germline-derived CDR1 and CDR2 are SEHNR and FQNEAQ (reference sequence). The CDR3 is CASSFRRVMGDPNNEQFF. CDR3 nucleotide sequence: TGTGCCAGCAGCTTCAGACGGGTAATGGGTGACCCAAACAATGAGCAGTTCTTC. Based on the CDR3 plus reference TRBV7-9 and TRBJ2-1, the full variable domain is DTGVSQNPRHKITKRGQNVTFRCDPISEHNRLYWYRQTLGQGPEFLTYFQNEAQLEKSRLLSDRFSAERPKGSFSTLEIQRTEQGDSAMYLCASSFRRVMGDPNNEQFFGPGTRLTVL.

The chain recombines TRBV7-9 with TRBJ2-6; D gene unclear. The CDR3 extends over 15 amino acids. V dropped 4 bases and J dropped 3 bases, with 10 bases sitting between them. CDR1 is SEHNR, CDR2 FQNEAQ, per germline (reference sequence). The CDR3 DNA reads as TGTGCCAGCAGCTCGACACCTTTTGGGGCCAACGTCCTGACTTTC. Amino acids: CASSSTPFGANVLTF.

This clone has a handful of counts. The rearrangement links TRBV2 to TRBJ1-5; 8 bases line up with TRBD1. V shed 2 bases, J shed 5 bases, and the junction held 2 bases outside the gene matches. Germline V gene sequence: CDR1 SNHLY, CDR2 FYNNEI. This CDR3 comprises 14 residues. The CDR3 bases are TGTGCCAGCAGTGAACAGGGGGCAGATCAGCCCCAGCATTTT. It translates to CASSEQGADQPQHF. Looking up the rest from reference TRBV2 and TRBJ1-5 gives the full variable domain: EPEVTQTPSHQVTQMGQEVILRCVPISNHLYFYWYRQILGQKVEFLVSFYNNEISEKSEIFDDQFSVERPDGSNFTLKIRSTKLEDSAMYFCASSEQGADQPQHFGDGTRLSIL.

The chain couples TRBV7-9 to TRBJ2-1; D tentatively reads TRBD1 or TRBD2 (5 bases each). Germline CDR1 reads SEHNR; CDR2 reads FQNEAQ (reference sequence). There are 8 residues in the CDR3. The CDR3 DNA sequence: TGTCGGGGCGGGGAGCAGTTCTTC. Translating it yields CRGGEQFF.

V gene TRBV5-4 combines with J gene TRBJ2-7; D remains unclear. CDR1 and CDR2 (germline): SGHNT, YYREEE (reference sequence). CDR3 length equals 13 residues. V dropped 4 bases and J dropped 2 bases, with 10 bases sitting between them. The DNA for the CDR3 is TGTGCCAGCAGCCCGACTGGGACCTACGAGCAGTACTTC. Protein: CASSPTGTYEQYF. The full variable domain, with the rest looked up from reference TRBV5-4 and TRBJ2-7, is ETGVTQSPTHLIKTRGQQVTLRCSSQSGHNTVSWYQQALGQGPQFIFQYYREEENGRGNFPPRFSGLQFPNYSSELNVNALELDDSALYLCASSPTGTYEQYFGPGTRLTVT.

This chain joins TRBV19 and TRBJ1-4, with 7 bases lining up with TRBD1. In germline, CDR1 is LNHDA, CDR2 SQIVND (reference sequence). V dropped 3 bases and J dropped 10; count of bases not matched to a gene: 8. CDR3 length: 14 amino acids. CDR3 coding DNA: TGTGCCAGTAGTATTTTGACAGGGAACGGAAAACTGTTTTTT. Translating it yields CASSILTGNGKLFF.

This clone appeared a few times. V gene TRBV19 combines with J gene TRBJ1-6; tentative D call: TRBD1 (5 bases). Germline loops: CDR1 LNHDA, CDR2 SQIVND (reference sequence). The CDR3 totals 14 residues. V gave up 1 base and J gave up 7 bases, with 8 bases separating them. CDR3 region: CASSIGQKNSPLHF. The CDR3 nucleotides are TGTGCCAGTAGTATAGGACAGAAAAATTCACCCCTCCACTTT.

J is TRBJ1-3 and V is TRBV4-2; D gene unclear. Germline CDR1 LGHNA, CDR2 YNFKEQ. This CDR3 has 18 residues. The V gene lost 2 bases and the J gene lost 0 bases, with 17 bases spanning the gap. The CDR3 sequence is CASSQWYETISSGNTIYF. Here the CDR3 DNA reads TGTGCCAGCAGCCAATGGTACGAGACAATCTCCTCTGGAAACACCATATATTTT.

There are a few counts of this clone. The chain combines TRBV4-2 with TRBJ2-7; no reliable D call. The germline CDR1 and CDR2 sequences are LGHNA and YNFKEQ. With 0 bases removed from V and 0 bases from J, the gap between germline ends came to 9 bases. The CDR3 has 15 residues. This chain's CDR3 is CASSQDLVTSYEQYF. In DNA, the CDR3 is TGTGCCAGCAGCCAAGATCTAGTCACCTCCTACGAGCAGTACTTC.

This clone was seen a handful of times. The chain joins TRBV11-3 to TRBJ2-1; 9 nucleotides align to TRBD2. Germline loops: CDR1 SGHNT, CDR2 YENEEA. J was trimmed by 4 bases and V by 1 base; bases with no gene match: 2. The CDR3 extends over 15 amino acids. The CDR3: CASSLVAGGYNEQFF. In DNA, the CDR3 is TGTGCCAGCAGCTTAGTGGCGGGAGGGTACAATGAGCAGTTCTTC.

The chain combines TRBV5-1 with TRBJ2-6, with D perhaps matching TRBD1 (5 bases). The V gene's germline CDR1 is SGHRS and CDR2 YFSETQ. The CDR3 sequence is 13 residues long. V lost 4 bases and J 7 bases, leaving 9 bases between the germline ends. The CDR3, as DNA: TGCGCCAGCAGCATAGACAGAGCCAACGTCCTGACTTTC. Translation gives CASSIDRANVLTF.

Concerning this clone: Within the sample, other DNA sequences also encode this same CDR3. V usage is TRBV5-1 and J usage is TRBJ2-7; D might be TRBD1 (6 bases). This CDR3 comprises 14 residues. The V gene's germline CDR1 is SGHRS and CDR2 YFSETQ. V shed 0 bases and J shed 3 bases, with 10 bases lying between them. CDR3 protein: CASSLVAGVYEQYF. The CDR3 coding sequence is TGCGCCAGCAGCTTGGTGGCAGGGGTCTACGAGCAGTACTTC.

This sequence joins TRBV6-5 and TRBJ2-7; D might be TRBD2 (5 bases). V gave up 5 bases and J gave up 7 bases, with 18 bases separating them. This CDR3 spans 14 amino acids. Germline V gene sequence: CDR1 MNHEY, CDR2 SVGAGI. The CDR3, as DNA: TGTGCCAGCAGTCTTGTTTTTTCCGGGGAAGAGCAGTACTTC. Translated, it gives CASSLVFSGEEQYF.